These T cell receptor beta chains were read from a single sample in a study of blood T cell repertoires in COVID-19. The assay was immunoSEQ multiplex PCR, and TCRdb's table has in-frame clones only and misses some. The data hold 150,000 to 200,000 clones, with around 87% observed a single time. Sequenced input: peripheral blood. The receptors stem from a woman between 25 and 40 years old with active or convalescent COVID-19. Each CDR3 is given with its conserved first and last residue. Fields, in order: V gene, J gene, clone size, D gene, CDR3 protein, CDR3 DNA. A D gene is named only where the DNA matches it firmly. Size values are once, few and many counts, or a class for expanded clones, and some rows have none.

>TRBV7-9|TRBJ1-2|few|TRBD1
CASNNKRTTGDYGYTF
TGTGCCAGCAACAACAAACGCACTACAGGGGACTATGGCTACACCTTC
>TRBV11-2|TRBJ2-3|.|.
CASSPTGITDTQYF
TGTGCCAGCAGCCCTACAGGGATTACAGATACGCAGTATTTT
>TRBV5-6|TRBJ1-1|few|.
CASSLVQGFRLTEAFF
TGTGCCAGCAGCTTGGTACAGGGATTCAGGCTCACTGAAGCTTTCTTT
>TRBV6-5|TRBJ1-2|.|TRBD1
CASSSLAGTGVHGYTF
TGTGCCAGCAGTTCCCTCGCCGGGACAGGGGTCCATGGCTACACCTTC
>TRBV6-5|TRBJ1-1|.|.
CASSLLGLEGTEAFF
TGTGCCAGCAGTTTATTAGGGTTGGAGGGCACTGAAGCTTTCTTT
>TRBV3-1/TRBV3-2|TRBJ1-2|.|.
CASSQAPTPNYGYTF
TGTGCCAGCAGCCAAGCTCCGACACCCAACTATGGCTACACCTTC
>TRBV18|TRBJ1-1|few|.
CASSQEGGTEAFF
TGTGCCAGCTCACAGGAGGGCGGGACTGAAGCTTTCTTT
>TRBV2|TRBJ2-3|.|TRBD1
CASSAGQGGTDTQYF
TGTGCCAGCAGCGCGGGACAGGGAGGAACAGATACGCAGTATTTT
>TRBV29-1|TRBJ2-2|few|.
CSVVGGENTGELFF
TGCAGCGTTGTAGGCGGGGAGAACACCGGGGAGCTGTTTTTT
>TRBV9|TRBJ2-3|.|.
CASSVEGGPTGTDTQYF
TGTGCCAGCAGCGTAGAGGGGGGGCCGACTGGCACAGATACGCAGTATTTT
>TRBV6-5|TRBJ1-1|.|.
CASSYSDSTEAFF
TGTGCCAGCAGTTACTCGGACTCCACTGAAGCTTTCTTT